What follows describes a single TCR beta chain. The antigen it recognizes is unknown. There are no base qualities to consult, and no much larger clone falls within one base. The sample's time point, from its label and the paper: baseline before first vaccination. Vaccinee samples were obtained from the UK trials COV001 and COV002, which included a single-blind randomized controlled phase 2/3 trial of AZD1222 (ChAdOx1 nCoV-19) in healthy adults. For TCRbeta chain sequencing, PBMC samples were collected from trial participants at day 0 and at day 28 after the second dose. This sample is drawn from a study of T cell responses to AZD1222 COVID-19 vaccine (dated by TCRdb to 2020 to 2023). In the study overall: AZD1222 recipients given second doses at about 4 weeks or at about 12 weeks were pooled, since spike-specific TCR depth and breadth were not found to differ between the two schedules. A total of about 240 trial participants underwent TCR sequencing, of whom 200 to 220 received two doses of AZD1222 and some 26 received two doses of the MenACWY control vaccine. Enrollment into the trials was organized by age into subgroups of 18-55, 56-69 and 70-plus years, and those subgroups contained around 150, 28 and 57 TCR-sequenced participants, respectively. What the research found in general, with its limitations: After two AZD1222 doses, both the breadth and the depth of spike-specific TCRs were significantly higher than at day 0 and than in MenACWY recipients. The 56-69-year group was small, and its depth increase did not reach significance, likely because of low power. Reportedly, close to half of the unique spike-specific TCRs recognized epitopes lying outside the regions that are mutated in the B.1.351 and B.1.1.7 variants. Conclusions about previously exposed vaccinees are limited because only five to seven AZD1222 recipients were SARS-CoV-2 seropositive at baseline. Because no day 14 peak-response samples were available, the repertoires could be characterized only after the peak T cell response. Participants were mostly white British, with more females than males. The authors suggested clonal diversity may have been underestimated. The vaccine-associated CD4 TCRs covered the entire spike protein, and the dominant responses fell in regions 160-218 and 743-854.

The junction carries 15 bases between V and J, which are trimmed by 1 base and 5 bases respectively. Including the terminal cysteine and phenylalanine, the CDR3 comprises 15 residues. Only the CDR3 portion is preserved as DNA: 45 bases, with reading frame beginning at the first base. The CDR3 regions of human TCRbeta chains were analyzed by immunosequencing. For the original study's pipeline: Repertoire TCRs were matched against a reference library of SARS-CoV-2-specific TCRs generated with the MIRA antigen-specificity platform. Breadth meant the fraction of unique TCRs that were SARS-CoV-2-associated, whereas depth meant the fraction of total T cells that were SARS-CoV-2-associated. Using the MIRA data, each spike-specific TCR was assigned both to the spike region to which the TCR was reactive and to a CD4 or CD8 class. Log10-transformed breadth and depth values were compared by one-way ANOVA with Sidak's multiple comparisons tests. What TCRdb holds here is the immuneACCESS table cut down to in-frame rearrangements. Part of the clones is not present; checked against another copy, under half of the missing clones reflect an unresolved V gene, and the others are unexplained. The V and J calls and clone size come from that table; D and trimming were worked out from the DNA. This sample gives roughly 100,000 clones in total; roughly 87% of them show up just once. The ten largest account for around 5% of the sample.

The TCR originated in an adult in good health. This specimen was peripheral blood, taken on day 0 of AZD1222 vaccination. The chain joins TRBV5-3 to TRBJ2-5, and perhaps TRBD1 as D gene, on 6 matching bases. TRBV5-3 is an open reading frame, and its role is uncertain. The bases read TGTGCCAGAAGCTTGTTCGCAGGGGCGCGGGAGACCCAGTACTTC. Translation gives CARSLFAGARETQYF.